These 7 T cell receptor beta chains share one sample of origin, sequenced in a study of fetal regulatory T cell absence and autoimmunity. The assay was immunoSEQ multiplex PCR, and TCRdb's table has in-frame clones only and misses some. Counted here are approximately 94,000 clones, about 78% occurring once; the ten biggest clones make up 2%. What was sequenced was pancreas tissue. The origin of the receptors is a male donor with IPEX syndrome.

This clone has just a few counts. This chain uses TRBV4-3 with TRBJ1-5; no reliable D call. V was clipped by 0 bases and J by 0 bases, with 12 bases between them. CDR1 is LGHNA and CDR2 is YSLEER in the germline V gene. The CDR3 spans 17 residues. The CDR3 DNA reads as TGCGCCAGCAGCCAAGAACTGACGGCTTATAGCAATCAGCCCCAGCATTTT. This sequence encodes CASSQELTAYSNQPQHF.

The chain uses TRBV10-1 and TRBJ2-5; the match to TRBD1 covers 9 bases. CDR3 length equals 15 residues. The junction had 3 bases not matched to a gene; V was cut back by 3 bases and J by 1 base. Germline CDR1 WNHNN, CDR2 SYGVQD (reference sequence). This CDR3 reads CASSEGQGIQETQYF. The CDR3 bases are TGCGCCAGCAGTGAAGGACAGGGGATCCAAGAGACCCAGTACTTC.

This clone was detected only a few times. V usage is TRBV25-1 and J usage is TRBJ1-2; D not resolved. This CDR3 has 12 amino acids. V lost 2 bases and J lost 2, with 3 bases in between. Germline V CDR1 and CDR2: MGHDK, SYGVNS. The CDR3 coding sequence is TGTGCCAGCAGTGAACAAAACTATGGCTACACCTTC. Translation gives CASSEQNYGYTF.

The V call is TRBV19, the J call TRBJ2-3; D may match TRBD1 or TRBD2 (5 bases each). V was trimmed by 5 bases and J by 2 bases, leaving 20 bases between them. The CDR3 consists of 17 residues. Germline assignment: CDR1 LNHDA and CDR2 SQIVND (reference sequence). CDR3 amino acids: CASSPASGTYFTDTQYF. As DNA, the CDR3 is TGTGCCAGTAGTCCTGCATCCGGGACCTACTTCACAGATACGCAGTATTTT.

The chain carries TRBV4-1 and TRBJ2-5, with D possibly being TRBD1 (5 bases). The CDR3 contains 14 residues. Between the trimmed V and J ends, which lost 4 bases and 0 bases, there was a span of 9 bases. Germline values: CDR1 MGHRA, CDR2 YSYEKL. The CDR3 DNA follows: TGCGCCAGCAGCCCCAGACAGTACCAAGAGACCCAGTACTTC. Amino acid sequence: CASSPRQYQETQYF.

The J gene is TRBJ2-1, the V gene TRBV11-2, with D possibly matching TRBD2 (5 bases). Germline CDR1 is SGHAT and CDR2 is FQNNGV. This CDR3 spans 15 amino acids. V lost 5 bases to trimming and J lost 0 bases, with 11 bases between them. The CDR3 nucleotides are TGTGCCAGCAGCGGGAGCGGCAGCTCCTACAATGAGCAGTTCTTC. Protein sequence: CASSGSGSSYNEQFF. Full variable domain (outside the CDR3, taken from reference TRBV11-2 and TRBJ2-1): EAGVAQSPRYKIIEKRQSVAFWCNPISGHATLYWYQQILGQGPKLLIQFQNNGVVDDSQLPKDRFSAERLKGVDSTLKIQPAKLEDSAVYLCASSGSGSSYNEQFFGPGTRLTVL.

V and J are TRBV5-1 and TRBJ1-1; D not resolved. Trimming removed 0 bases at V and 0 bases at J, with 9 bases between. Germline CDR1 SGHRS, CDR2 YFSETQ. This CDR3 comprises 15 residues. CDR3: CASSLGFELNTEAFF. The CDR3 coding sequence is TGCGCCAGCAGCTTGGGTTTCGAACTGAACACTGAAGCTTTCTTT.